These 10 T cell receptor beta chains were all obtained from the same sample, sequenced in a study of blood T cell repertoires in COVID-19. The table came from immunoSEQ multiplex PCR; TCRdb's copy has only in-frame clones and leaves some out. Of hundreds of thousands of clones in the sample, 87% were seen once. Material: PBMCs or T cells enriched from blood (not recorded which). The receptors derive from a woman aged 30 to 39 with acute COVID-19.

This clone came up once. The chain joins TRBV6-5 to TRBJ1-1; TRBD1 might be the D (6 bases). CDR1 and CDR2 from the germline V gene are MNHEY and SVGAGI. The CDR3 consists of 16 residues. Trimming took 4 bases from V and 3 from J, leaving 18 bases between them. CDR3 amino acids: CASSSWTVGVYTEAFF. The CDR3 DNA is TGTGCCAGCAGTTCCTGGACAGTTGGGGTTTACACTGAAGCTTTCTTT.

The genes are TRBV18 and TRBJ2-7; 8 bases map to TRBD2. Germline trimming cut 3 bases from V and 2 bases from J; bases unmatched to any gene: 9. The CDR3 totals 16 residues. Germline CDR1 KGHSH, CDR2 LQKENI. The CDR3 spells CASSPARGAGAYEQYF. The CDR3 bases are TGTGCCAGCTCACCCGCCCGTGGAGCGGGGGCCTACGAGCAGTACTTC.

This clone was seen a single time. The V and J genes are TRBV3-1 (or the pseudogene TRBV3-2) and TRBJ1-1; D not certain. V was trimmed by 0 bases and J by 3 bases, leaving 8 bases between them. The CDR3 extends over 14 amino acids. Per the germline V gene, CDR1 is LGHDT and CDR2 is YNNKEL (reference sequence). The CDR3 spells CASSQDSRDTEAFF. In DNA form, the CDR3 reads TGTGCCAGCAGCCAAGATAGTCGGGACACTGAAGCTTTCTTT.

The CDR3 coding sequence is TGTGCCAGCAGCGAGGGACAGGGTTTCGTAACTAATGAAAAACTGTTTTTT. It codes for CASSEGQGFVTNEKLFF. The chain combines TRBV5-5 with TRBJ1-4, with TRBD1 matching over 9 bases. V lost 4 bases, J lost 1 base, and 8 bases stayed unmatched. Looked up from germline, CDR1 is SGHKS and CDR2 is YYEKEE (reference sequence). CDR3 length equals 17 residues. The full variable domain, its missing parts supplied by reference TRBV5-5 and TRBJ1-4, is DAGVTQSPTHLIKTRGQQVTLRCSPISGHKSVSWYQQVLGQGPQFIFQYYEKEERGRGNFPDRFSARQFPNYSSELNVNALLLGDSALYLCASSEGQGFVTNEKLFFGSGTQLSVL.

The genes are TRBV10-3 and TRBJ2-5, with TRBD1 matching over 7 bases. Germline V gene sequence: CDR1 ENHRY, CDR2 SYGVKD. Unmatched junction bases numbered 7, after V lost 0 bases and J lost 3 bases. This CDR3 has 16 residues. The chain's CDR3 is CAISESLTGTEETQYF. The CDR3 DNA is TGTGCCATCAGTGAGTCCCTGACAGGGACGGAAGAGACCCAGTACTTC.

V is TRBV5-1 and J is TRBJ2-3; the D gene is possibly TRBD2 (6 bases). Per germline, CDR1 SGHRS and CDR2 YFSETQ. The CDR3 covers 15 residues. V was cut by 6 bases and J by 2 bases, with 16 bases left in between. The DNA of the CDR3 is TGCGCCAGCACGGTTGGGACTTTTCACACAGATACGCAGTATTTT. It codes for CASTVGTFHTDTQYF.

The chain joins TRBV19 to TRBJ1-2; D is uncertain. Looked up from germline, CDR1 is LNHDA and CDR2 is SQIVND (reference sequence). CDR3 length: 15 amino acids. With 4 bases removed from V and 9 bases from J, the gap between germline ends came to 21 bases. The CDR3 protein is CASSNYLDSLERYTF. The DNA of the CDR3 is TGTGCCAGTAGTAACTACCTCGACTCTTTGGAACGCTACACCTTC.

This clone was detected a few times. The V call is TRBV28, the J call TRBJ1-5; 8 positions match TRBD1. The CDR3 extends over 15 amino acids. Trimming removed 6 bases from V and 4 bases from J; junction bases left unmatched: 8. Germline V CDR1 and CDR2: MDHEN, SYDVKM. CDR3 in amino acids: CASSIGTGANQPQHF. CDR3 coding DNA: TGTGCCAGCAGCATCGGGACAGGAGCAAATCAGCCCCAGCATTTT.

The chain carries TRBV19 and TRBJ2-1, with TRBD2 matching over 8 bases. The CDR3 is 16 amino acids. Germline CDR1 LNHDA, CDR2 SQIVND (reference sequence). V lost 3 bases and J lost 6; bases outside the gene matches: 10. The CDR3 DNA sequence: TGTGCCAGTAGTATTACGGGCTCTCTAGCGGGCAATGAGCAGTTCTTC. It yields the protein CASSITGSLAGNEQFF.

V is TRBV5-1 and J is TRBJ1-1; TRBD1 might be the D (6 bases). The germline V gene has CDR1 SGHRS and CDR2 YFSETQ. V dropped 6 bases and J dropped 0 bases, with 12 bases sitting between them. This CDR3 is built from 14 residues. The CDR3, as DNA: TGCGCCAGCACCCCCGGGGACATGAACACTGAAGCTTTCTTT. Translation gives CASTPGDMNTEAFF.